The rows below give T cell receptor beta chains drawn from one sample of a study of cytomegalovirus exposure and HLA in healthy donors. Assay: immunoSEQ multiplex PCR; the TCRdb copy retains only in-frame clones and omits some. In the table there are about 150,000 clones, about three quarters of which are singletons. Sequencing was done on a sample of PBMCs. Receptors were obtained from a male donor in good health and CMV-seronegative. CDR3s leave out the opening cysteine and the closing phenylalanine or tryptophan. Only part of the rows carry a size: once, few, many, or a class if the clone is expanded.

v_call: TRBV6-1; clone_size: once; cdr3_aa: ASSDGQSATNEKLF
v_call: TRBV18; clone_size: NA; cdr3_aa: ASSPQGANQPQH
v_call: TRBV7-2; clone_size: few; cdr3_aa: ASSLSGYEQY
v_call: TRBV11-2; clone_size: NA; cdr3_aa: ASSFGEGYT
v_call: TRBV5-4; clone_size: NA; cdr3_aa: ASSLGQGAYGYT
v_call: TRBV30; clone_size: NA; cdr3_aa: AWRDRLTGELF
v_call: TRBV27; clone_size: NA; cdr3_aa: ASSLIRQGTYEQY
v_call: TRBV19; clone_size: NA; cdr3_aa: ASSSTGLAGGPGGTQY
v_call: TRBV9; clone_size: NA; cdr3_aa: ASSGQGTENTEAF
v_call: TRBV5-1; clone_size: NA; cdr3_aa: ASSLGQGGYEQY
v_call: TRBV19; clone_size: NA; cdr3_aa: ASSKSPGTGAFNQPQH
v_call: TRBV7-8; clone_size: NA; cdr3_aa: ASSYGTGNYGYT
v_call: TRBV7-2; clone_size: NA; cdr3_aa: ASSFRGGGKF
v_call: TRBV6-5; clone_size: NA; cdr3_aa: ASRTGGNQPQH
v_call: TRBV21-1; clone_size: NA; cdr3_aa: ASSSHRGRNTGELF
v_call: TRBV5-6; clone_size: NA; cdr3_aa: ASKTGFSGNTIY
v_call: TRBV29-1; clone_size: once; cdr3_aa: SARGLGTGELF
v_call: TRBV7-2; clone_size: NA; cdr3_aa: ASSTSGTYEQY
v_call: TRBV7-8; clone_size: few; cdr3_aa: ASSLLRSEQF
v_call: TRBV4-2; clone_size: once; cdr3_aa: ASSPPGGEQY
v_call: TRBV7-9; clone_size: NA; cdr3_aa: ASSTQDRGPFTQY
v_call: TRBV10-3; clone_size: NA; cdr3_aa: AIKQGVGTDTQY
v_call: TRBV6-1; clone_size: NA; cdr3_aa: ASMFSGNQETQY
v_call: TRBV7-7; clone_size: NA; cdr3_aa: ASSAGDFQETQY
v_call: TRBV11-3; clone_size: few; cdr3_aa: ASSFTNNEQF
v_call: TRBV12-5; clone_size: NA; cdr3_aa: ASGGNRGRFEAF
v_call: TRBV7-3; clone_size: NA; cdr3_aa: ASSPRGSGTEAF
v_call: TRBV5-1; clone_size: NA; cdr3_aa: ASSFSGSSYNEQF
v_call: TRBV19; clone_size: NA; cdr3_aa: ASSMAQGVTYEQY
v_call: TRBV14; clone_size: few; cdr3_aa: ASSATSGVSGELF
v_call: TRBV7-6; clone_size: NA; cdr3_aa: ASSESGGAGVGNEQF
v_call: TRBV7-9; clone_size: NA; cdr3_aa: AYGVNRGGNTIY
v_call: TRBV29-1; clone_size: few; cdr3_aa: SVDPRGYQETQY
v_call: TRBV5-1; clone_size: NA; cdr3_aa: ASAHVLRDSYEQY
v_call: TRBV6-6; clone_size: NA; cdr3_aa: ASSLNTGELF
v_call: TRBV7-2; clone_size: NA; cdr3_aa: ASSLDSIQGHTQY
v_call: TRBV4-2; clone_size: NA; cdr3_aa: ASSQDGDTLTNTGELF
v_call: TRBV19; clone_size: NA; cdr3_aa: ASSKGTVSYNEQF
v_call: TRBV25-1; clone_size: NA; cdr3_aa: ASSILTSGGYGETQY
v_call: TRBV25-1; clone_size: few; cdr3_aa: ASSAREGTQPQH
v_call: TRBV6-5; clone_size: NA; cdr3_aa: ASSGSYTEAF
v_call: TRBV7-7; clone_size: NA; cdr3_aa: ASRAAGAGGETQY
v_call: TRBV7-8; clone_size: NA; cdr3_aa: ASSRSGTSRGTDTQY
v_call: TRBV14; clone_size: few; cdr3_aa: ASTPRAGGTEAF
v_call: TRBV29-1; clone_size: NA; cdr3_aa: SAARQGVSEAF
v_call: TRBV7-9; clone_size: NA; cdr3_aa: ASSLAVMDGTRQPQH